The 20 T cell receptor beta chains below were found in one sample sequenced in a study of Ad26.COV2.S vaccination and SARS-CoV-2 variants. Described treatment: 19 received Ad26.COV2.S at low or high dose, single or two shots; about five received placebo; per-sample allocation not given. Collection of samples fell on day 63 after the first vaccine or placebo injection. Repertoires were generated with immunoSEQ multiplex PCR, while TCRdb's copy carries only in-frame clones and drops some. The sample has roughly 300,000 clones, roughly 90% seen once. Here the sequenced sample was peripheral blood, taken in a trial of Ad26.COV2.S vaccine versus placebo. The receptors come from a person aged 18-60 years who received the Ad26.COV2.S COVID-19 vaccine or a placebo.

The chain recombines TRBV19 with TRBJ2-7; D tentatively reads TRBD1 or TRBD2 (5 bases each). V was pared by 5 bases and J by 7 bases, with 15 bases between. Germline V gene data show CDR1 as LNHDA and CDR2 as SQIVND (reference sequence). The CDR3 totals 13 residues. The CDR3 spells CASSSGPGREQYF. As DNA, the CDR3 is TGTGCCAGTAGTTCGGGGCCCGGACGGGAGCAGTACTTC.

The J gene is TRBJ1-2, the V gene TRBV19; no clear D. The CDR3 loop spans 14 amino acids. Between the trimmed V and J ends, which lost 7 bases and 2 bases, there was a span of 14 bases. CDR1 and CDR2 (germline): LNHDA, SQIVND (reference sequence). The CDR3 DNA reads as TGTGCCAGTACGGGTTCTGTTGGGAACTATGGCTACACCTTC. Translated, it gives CASTGSVGNYGYTF.

In nucleotides, the CDR3 is TGTGCCACCAGCAGAGAGCTCGCCGGGACAGGGGGCGGAAAACTGTTTTTT. Translating it yields CATSRELAGTGGGKLFF. The chain combines TRBV15 with TRBJ1-4; TRBD1 agrees at 12 bases. The V and J ends lost 0 bases and 10 bases, in that order; junction bases with no gene match: 9. This CDR3 has 17 amino acids. Per germline, CDR1 LNHNV and CDR2 YYDKDF (reference sequence). Using reference TRBV15 and TRBJ1-4 for the parts outside the CDR3, the full variable domain is DAMVIQNPRYQVTQFGKPVTLSCSQTLNHNVMYWYQQKSSQAPKLLFHYYDKDFNNEADTPDNFQSRRPNTSFCFLDIRSPGLGDTAMYLCATSRELAGTGGGKLFFGSGTQLSVL.

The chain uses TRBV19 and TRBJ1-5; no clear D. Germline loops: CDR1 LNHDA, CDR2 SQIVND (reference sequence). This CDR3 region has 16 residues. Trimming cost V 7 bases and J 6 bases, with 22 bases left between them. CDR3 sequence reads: CASTPAPGSVVQPQHF. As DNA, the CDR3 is TGTGCCAGTACCCCCGCGCCAGGCTCTGTGGTTCAGCCCCAGCATTTT.

The CDR3 DNA reads TGTGCCAGCAGTTACGACGAGGGGGATTGGCCCCAGCATTTT. It codes for CASSYDEGDWPQHF. The chain employs TRBV6-2 or TRBV6-3 and TRBJ1-5; possible D gene TRBD1, 6 bases. CDR1 and CDR2 (germline): MNHEY, SVGEGT. This CDR3 has 14 amino acids. Trimming shortened V by 2 bases and J by 9 bases, and 14 bases separated the two germline ends.

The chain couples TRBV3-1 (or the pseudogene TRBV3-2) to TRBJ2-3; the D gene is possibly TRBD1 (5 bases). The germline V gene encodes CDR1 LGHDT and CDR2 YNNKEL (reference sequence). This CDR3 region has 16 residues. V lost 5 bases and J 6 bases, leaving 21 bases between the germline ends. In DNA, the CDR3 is TGTGCCAGCAGCTCCCACCTTGGTGGGGCCAAGGATACGCAGTATTTT. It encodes CASSSHLGGAKDTQYF.

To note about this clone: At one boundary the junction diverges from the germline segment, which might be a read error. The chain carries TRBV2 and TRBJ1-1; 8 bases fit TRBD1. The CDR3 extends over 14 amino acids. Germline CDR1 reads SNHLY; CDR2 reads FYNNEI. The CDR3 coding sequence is TGTGCCAGCAGTCTCCGACAGGGGAACCCTGAAGCTTTCTTT. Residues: CASSLRQGNPEAFF.

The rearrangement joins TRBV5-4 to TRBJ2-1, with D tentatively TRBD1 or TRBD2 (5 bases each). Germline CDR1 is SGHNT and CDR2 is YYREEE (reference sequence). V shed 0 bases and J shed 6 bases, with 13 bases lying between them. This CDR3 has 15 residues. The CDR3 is CASSLEGRRGNEQFF. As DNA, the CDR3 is TGTGCCAGCAGCTTGGAGGGACGCCGTGGCAATGAGCAGTTCTTC.

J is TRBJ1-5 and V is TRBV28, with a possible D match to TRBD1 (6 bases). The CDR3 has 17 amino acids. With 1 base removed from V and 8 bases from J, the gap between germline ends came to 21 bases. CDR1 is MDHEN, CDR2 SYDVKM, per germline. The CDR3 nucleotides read TGTGCCAGCAGTTTATCCCACCCCGGACAGTCTAGGGAGCCCCAGCATTTT. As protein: CASSLSHPGQSREPQHF.

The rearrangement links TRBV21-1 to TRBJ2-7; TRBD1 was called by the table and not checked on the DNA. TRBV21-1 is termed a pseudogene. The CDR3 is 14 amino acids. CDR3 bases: TGTGCCAGCAGCAATTGGACAGTAGGCTACGAGCAGTACTTC. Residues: CASSNWTVGYEQYF.

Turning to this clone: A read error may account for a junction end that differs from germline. CDR3: CASGEGLAAAYEQYF. CDR3 in DNA: TGTGCCAGCGGTGAGGGACTAGCGGCCGCCTACGAGCAGTACTTC. This rearrangement joins TRBV2 to TRBJ2-7; 11 nucleotides match TRBD2. CDR3 size: 15 residues. Germline V gives CDR1 SNHLY, CDR2 FYNNEI. The whole variable domain, remainder taken from reference TRBV2 and TRBJ2-7, is EPEVTQTPSHQVTQMGQEVILRCVPISNHLYFYWYRQILGQKVEFLVSFYNNEISEKSEIFDDQFSVERPDGSNFTLKIRSTKLEDSAMYFCASGEGLAAAYEQYFGPGTRLTVT.

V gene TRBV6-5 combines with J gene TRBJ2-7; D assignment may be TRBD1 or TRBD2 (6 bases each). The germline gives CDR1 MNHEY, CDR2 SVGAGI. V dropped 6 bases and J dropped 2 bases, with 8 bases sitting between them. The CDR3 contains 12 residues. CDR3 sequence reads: CASSGGTYEQYF. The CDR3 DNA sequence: TGTGCCAGCAGCGGGGGCACCTACGAGCAGTACTTC.

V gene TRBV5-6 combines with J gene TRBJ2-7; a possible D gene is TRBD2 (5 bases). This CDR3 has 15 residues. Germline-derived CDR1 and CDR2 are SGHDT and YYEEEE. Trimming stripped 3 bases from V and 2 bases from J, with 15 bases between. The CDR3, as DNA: TGTGCCAGCAGCTACCGTAGCGTCCCTCCCTACGAGCAGTACTTC. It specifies CASSYRSVPPYEQYF.

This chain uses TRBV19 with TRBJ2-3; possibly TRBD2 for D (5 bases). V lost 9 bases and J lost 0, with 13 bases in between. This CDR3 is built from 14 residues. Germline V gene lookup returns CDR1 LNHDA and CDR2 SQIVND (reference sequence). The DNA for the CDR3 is TGTGCCAGCACCCACCCGGGAAGCACAGATACGCAGTATTTT. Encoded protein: CASTHPGSTDTQYF.

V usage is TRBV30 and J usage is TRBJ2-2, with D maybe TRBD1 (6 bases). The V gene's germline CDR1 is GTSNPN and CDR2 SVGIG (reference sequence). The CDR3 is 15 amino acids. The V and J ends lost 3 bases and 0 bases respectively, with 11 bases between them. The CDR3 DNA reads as TGTGCCTGGAGCGGGACACCGACGAACACCGGGGAGCTGTTTTTT. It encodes CAWSGTPTNTGELFF.

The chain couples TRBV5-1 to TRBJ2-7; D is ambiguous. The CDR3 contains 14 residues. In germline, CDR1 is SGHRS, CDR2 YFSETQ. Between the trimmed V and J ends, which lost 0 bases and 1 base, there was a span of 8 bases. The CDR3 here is CASSLVTGSYEQYF. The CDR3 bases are TGCGCCAGCAGCTTGGTGACTGGGTCCTACGAGCAGTACTTC.

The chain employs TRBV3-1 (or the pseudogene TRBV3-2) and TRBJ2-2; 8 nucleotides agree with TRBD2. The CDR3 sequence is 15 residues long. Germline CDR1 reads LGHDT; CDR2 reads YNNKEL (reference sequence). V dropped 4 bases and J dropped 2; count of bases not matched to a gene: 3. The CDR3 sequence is CASSRIAGNTGELFF. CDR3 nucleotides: TGTGCCAGCAGCCGGATAGCGGGAAACACCGGGGAGCTGTTTTTT.

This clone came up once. This CDR3 reads CASSLWTGGDSPLHF. In DNA, the CDR3 is TGTGCCAGCAGCCTCTGGACAGGCGGAGATTCACCCCTCCACTTT. J is TRBJ1-6 and V is TRBV7-9; 7 positions match TRBD1. The CDR3 has 15 amino acids. Losses at the gene ends were 5 bases for V and 8 bases for J; bases not matched to a gene: 9. Germline CDR1 and CDR2: SEHNR and FQNEAQ (reference sequence).

Written as DNA, the CDR3 is TGTGCCACCAGTGAAGGGGGCGAAGAGACCCAGTACTTC. Encoded protein: CATSEGGEETQYF. The V and J genes are TRBV24-1 and TRBJ2-5, with TRBD1 identical over 7 bases. V was clipped by 4 bases and J by 3 bases; unmatched bases: 1. CDR3 length: 13 residues. Germline CDR1 and CDR2: KGHDR and SFDVKD.

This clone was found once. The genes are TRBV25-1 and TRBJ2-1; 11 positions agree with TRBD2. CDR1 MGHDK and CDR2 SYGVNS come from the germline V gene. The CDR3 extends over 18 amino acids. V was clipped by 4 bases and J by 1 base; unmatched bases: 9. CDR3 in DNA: TGTGCCAGCAGTGCAGAGCCGGGACTAGCGGAGTCCTACAATGAGCAGTTCTTC. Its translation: CASSAEPGLAESYNEQFF.